Listed here are 18 T cell receptor beta chains from one sample, sequenced in a study of beta chain features in type 1 diabetes. Study results and limitations: TCRB CDR3 length was moderately but significantly reduced in all four CD4+ subsets of Type 1 diabetes patients.

The antigens these receptors bind are not known. Sequencing targeted expressed TCRB transcripts, as all isolated RNA had been reverse transcribed. The assay was immunoSEQ multiplex PCR, and TCRdb's table has in-frame clones only and misses some. Of a few hundred thousand clones in the sample, 8% to 10% were seen once. The sequencing sample was made of central memory CD4+ T cells from blood. These receptors all come from a man aged 30-40 years with type 1 diabetes.

The rearrangement joins TRBV28 to TRBJ1-4, with D hard to call. Trimming pared 5 bases from V and 8 bases from J, leaving 15 bases between. CDR3 length: 14 amino acids. Germline-derived CDR1 and CDR2 are MDHEN and SYDVKM. CDR3 coding DNA: TGTGCCAGCAGTCCCCAGTTGGGTGACGAAAAACTGTTTTTT. Its protein product is CASSPQLGDEKLFF.

This clone was observed many times. The rearrangement links TRBV7-9 to TRBJ1-2, with TRBD1 matching over 7 bases. J was trimmed by 5 bases and V by 5 bases; bases with no gene match: 11. Germline V lookup: CDR1 SEHNR, CDR2 FQNEAQ (reference sequence). The CDR3 consists of 15 residues. The CDR3 region is CASSQDRRTGYGYTF. In nucleotides, the CDR3 is TGTGCCAGCAGCCAGGACAGGCGAACAGGGTATGGCTACACCTTC.

The chain is built from TRBV7-2 and TRBJ2-5; possible D gene TRBD1, 6 bases. This CDR3 has 10 residues. Germline V gene lookup returns CDR1 SGHTA and CDR2 FQGNSA. V lost 11 bases, J lost 5 bases, and 9 bases lay in between. The CDR3 DNA reads TGTGCCCTGGGGGCGGAGACCCAGTACTTC. Its translation: CALGAETQYF. The whole variable domain, filled in from reference TRBV7-2 and TRBJ2-5, reads GAGVSQSPSNKVTEKGKDVELRCDPISGHTALYWYRQSLGQGLEFLIYFQGNSAPDKSGLPSDRFSAERTGGSVSTLTIQRTQQEDSAVYLCALGAETQYFGPGTRLLVL.

This clone was observed a handful of times. Other DNA sequences from this sample encode an identical CDR3 as well. V gene TRBV28 combines with J gene TRBJ2-6; unclear D gene. This CDR3 is 16 amino acids long. Germline CDR1 reads MDHEN; CDR2 reads SYDVKM. Trimming took 3 bases from V and 0 from J, leaving 9 bases between them. The CDR3 DNA follows: TGTGCCAGCAGTTTGACGGAAGTCTCTGGGGCCAACGTCCTGACTTTC. It encodes CASSLTEVSGANVLTF.

The chain recombines TRBV29-1 with TRBJ2-3; D not certain. Deletions cut 4 bases from V and 0 bases from J, with 8 bases between. The CDR3 runs to 13 residues. Germline CDR1 reads SQVTM; CDR2 reads ANQGSEA. DNA for the CDR3: TGCAGCGTTGGGCACCCTAGCACAGATACGCAGTATTTT. This sequence encodes CSVGHPSTDTQYF.

The chain has TRBV10-3 and TRBJ2-1; possibly TRBD1 for D (5 bases). The CDR3 is 15 amino acids. Trimming removed 1 base at V and 5 bases at J, with 12 bases between. CDR1 and CDR2 from the germline V gene are ENHRY and SYGVKD. This CDR3 reads CAISEWQGIHNEQFF. In DNA form, the CDR3 reads TGTGCCATCAGTGAGTGGCAGGGCATCCACAATGAGCAGTTCTTC.

This clone appeared a few times. V is TRBV7-9 and J is TRBJ2-6, with 8 nucleotides matching TRBD1. Looked up from germline, CDR1 is SEHNR and CDR2 is FQNEAQ (reference sequence). This CDR3 region has 15 residues. J was trimmed by 4 bases and V by 8 bases; bases with no gene match: 7. Here the CDR3 reads CASRQGATGANVLTF. CDR3 nucleotide sequence: TGTGCCAGCCGGCAGGGGGCCACGGGGGCCAACGTCCTGACTTTC. Filled out from reference TRBV7-9 and TRBJ2-6, the complete variable domain reads DTGVSQNPRHKITKRGQNVTFRCDPISEHNRLYWYRQTLGQGPEFLTYFQNEAQLEKSRLLSDRFSAERPKGSFSTLEIQRTEQGDSAMYLCASRQGATGANVLTFGAGSRLTVL.

This clone was picked up many times. The gene calls are TRBV10-3 and TRBJ1-5, with D uncertain. Deletions cut 8 bases from V and 6 bases from J, with 11 bases between. The length of the CDR3 is 12 residues. CDR1 is ENHRY and CDR2 is SYGVKD in the germline V gene. CDR3 sequence (DNA): TGTGCCATCTCGGACGGCATTCAGCCCCAGCATTTT. As protein: CAISDGIQPQHF.

The gene calls are TRBV19 and TRBJ1-1; no definite D call. Looked up from germline, CDR1 is LNHDA and CDR2 is SQIVND (reference sequence). V was clipped by 2 bases and J by 0 bases, with 7 bases between them. The length of the CDR3 is 14 residues. As DNA, the CDR3 is TGTGCCAGTAGTATAATTCCGATGAACACTGAAGCTTTCTTT. It is translated as CASSIIPMNTEAFF.

This clone was seen ten or more times. J is TRBJ2-7 and V is TRBV7-9; possibly TRBD2 for D (5 bases). The CDR3 contains 12 residues. V was trimmed by 5 bases and J by 7 bases, leaving 12 bases between them. The germline V gene encodes CDR1 SEHNR and CDR2 FQNEAQ (reference sequence). CDR3 DNA sequence: TGTGCCAGCAGCCTTGGACTGGGGGAGCAGTACTTC. Translation gives CASSLGLGEQYF. Combining the CDR3 with reference TRBV7-9 and TRBJ2-7 gives the whole variable domain DTGVSQNPRHKITKRGQNVTFRCDPISEHNRLYWYRQTLGQGPEFLTYFQNEAQLEKSRLLSDRFSAERPKGSFSTLEIQRTEQGDSAMYLCASSLGLGEQYFGPGTRLTVT.

CDR3 sequence: CATSRAAQETQYF. CDR3 in DNA: TGTGCCACCAGCAGAGCTGCCCAAGAGACCCAGTACTTC. The V call is TRBV15, the J call TRBJ2-5, with D unresolved. Trimming left V 1 base short and J 1 base short, with 4 bases between. Germline V CDR1 and CDR2: LNHNV, YYDKDF (reference sequence). This CDR3 has 13 residues.

The chain carries TRBV29-1 and TRBJ1-5; D might be TRBD1 (6 bases). Germline V lookup: CDR1 SQVTM, CDR2 ANQGSEA. Trimming took 3 bases from V and 9 from J, leaving 15 bases between them. CDR3 length: 13 amino acids. The CDR3, as DNA: TGCAGCGTTGACGTAGGGGGTGGGGGGCCCCAGCATTTT. As protein: CSVDVGGGGPQHF.

The sample holds many counts of this clone. The V call is TRBV6-6, the J call TRBJ2-7, with 7 bases identical to TRBD1. This CDR3 region has 15 residues. After removal of 4 bases from V and 2 bases from J, the junction contained 8 bases not matched to a gene. Germline lookup yields CDR1 MNHNY and CDR2 SVGAGI (reference sequence). The CDR3 loop is CASSFETGSTYEQYF. The DNA of the CDR3 is TGTGCCAGCAGTTTCGAGACAGGGAGTACCTACGAGCAGTACTTC.

This clone was found many times. Additional DNA sequences in this sample encode the identical CDR3. The chain joins TRBV5-4 to TRBJ2-1, with D possibly matching TRBD1 (8 bases). Trimming left V 3 bases short and J 0 bases short, with 10 bases between. The CDR3 runs 15 residues. Germline loops: CDR1 SGHNT, CDR2 YYREEE (reference sequence). CDR3 bases: TGTGCCAGCAGCTACAGGGGGGGCTCCTACAATGAGCAGTTCTTC. It translates to CASSYRGGSYNEQFF. Full variable domain (rest looked up from reference TRBV5-4 and TRBJ2-1): ETGVTQSPTHLIKTRGQQVTLRCSSQSGHNTVSWYQQALGQGPQFIFQYYREEENGRGNFPPRFSGLQFPNYSSELNVNALELDDSALYLCASSYRGGSYNEQFFGPGTRLTVL.

This clone came up a few times. V gene TRBV5-1 combines with J gene TRBJ1-1, with D maybe TRBD1 (5 bases). The length of the CDR3 is 14 residues. V gave up 5 bases and J gave up 0 bases, with 11 bases separating them. The germline CDR1 and CDR2 sequences are SGHRS and YFSETQ. The CDR3 DNA follows: TGCGCCAGCAGTCGACAGTCCATGAACACTGAAGCTTTCTTT. Protein sequence: CASSRQSMNTEAFF.

The rearrangement joins TRBV28 to TRBJ1-5; tentatively, D is TRBD1 (6 bases). Deletions cut 3 bases from V and 0 bases from J, with 15 bases between. CDR1 is MDHEN and CDR2 is SYDVKM in the germline V gene. The CDR3 covers 17 residues. The chain's CDR3 is CASSFGGALNSNQPQHF. CDR3 bases: TGTGCCAGCAGTTTCGGGGGGGCACTTAATAGCAATCAGCCCCAGCATTTT. Drawing the rest from reference TRBV28 and TRBJ1-5, the complete variable domain is DVKVTQSSRYLVKRTGEKVFLECVQDMDHENMFWYRQDPGLGLRLIYFSYDVKMKEKGDIPEGYSVSREKKERFSLILESASTNQTSMYLCASSFGGALNSNQPQHFGDGTRLSIL.

V and J are TRBV6-6 and TRBJ1-5; D gene uncertain. CDR3 length: 13 residues. Germline V gives CDR1 MNHNY, CDR2 SVGAGI (reference sequence). V gave up 6 bases and J gave up 3 bases, with 9 bases separating them. This chain's CDR3 is CASRANANQPQHF. The CDR3 bases are TGTGCCAGCAGAGCTAACGCCAATCAGCCCCAGCATTTT.

For this clone: A read error may produce the germline difference seen at one junction end. The chain has TRBV28 and TRBJ2-7, with 7 nucleotides matching TRBD2. CDR1 is MDHEN, CDR2 SYDVKM, per germline. The CDR3 is 12 amino acids. CDR3 coding DNA: TGTGCCAGCAGTTTAGTCCAGCGGGAACCTTTCTTC. Its translation: CASSLVQREPFF.